These 20 T cell receptor beta chains originate from one sample sequenced in a study of CD8 T cell repertoires and HIV-1 epitope variants. Profiling relied on immunoSEQ multiplex PCR, and the TCRdb table lists in-frame clones only, not all of them. The sample comprises several thousand clones, about 60% of which are singletons, and roughly 39% rests with the top ten. For these receptors, no antigen is known. The material sequenced was cultured CD8+ T cells derived from PBMCs. The receptors derive from a male donor with HIV.

This clone was recorded only once. The V gene is TRBV7-6, the J gene TRBJ2-1; D unclear. V gave up 1 base and J gave up 6 bases, with 7 bases separating them. This CDR3 is built from 13 residues. CDR1 is SGHVS, CDR2 FNYEAQ, per germline. CDR3 nucleotides: TGTGCCAGCAGCTTAGAGTTTGGCAATGAGCAGTTCTTC. It specifies CASSLEFGNEQFF.

The chain joins TRBV6-1 to TRBJ2-7, with D unclear. V dropped 5 bases and J dropped 4 bases, with 9 bases sitting between them. Germline-derived CDR1 and CDR2 are MNHNS and SASEGT. The CDR3 contains 12 residues. CDR3 coding DNA: TGTGCCAGCAGTCCGACTGATTACGAGCAGTACTTC. It yields the protein CASSPTDYEQYF.

Concerning this clone: Germline is not matched at one junction end, which may reflect a read error. This chain connects TRBV27 to TRBJ2-7; 9 positions match TRBD1. Germline-derived CDR1 and CDR2 are MNHEY and SMNVEV (reference sequence). CDR3 length equals 11 residues. The CDR3 spells CASSPGTGFHF. As DNA, the CDR3 is TGTGCCAGCAGCCCCGGGACAGGGTTCCACTTC.

The chain recombines TRBV2 with TRBJ1-5; D call uncertain. This CDR3 has 14 amino acids. Trimming pared 5 bases from V and 0 bases from J, leaving 8 bases between. Germline CDR1 and CDR2: SNHLY and FYNNEI. The CDR3 here is CASSKAGSNQPQHF. As DNA, the CDR3 is TGTGCCAGCAGTAAGGCAGGTAGCAATCAGCCCCAGCATTTT.

This clone was seen more than once but under ten times. This rearrangement joins TRBV25-1 to TRBJ1-5; D remains unclear. Germline V lookup: CDR1 MGHDK, CDR2 SYGVNS. The CDR3 runs 12 residues. The V and J ends lost 2 bases and 6 bases respectively, with 5 bases between them. CDR3 residues: CASSEMGQPQHF. The DNA for the CDR3 is TGTGCCAGCAGTGAAATGGGTCAGCCCCAGCATTTT.

The chain recombines TRBV6-8 with TRBJ2-7; perhaps D is TRBD1 or TRBD2 (5 bases each). This CDR3 spans 9 amino acids. CDR1 and CDR2 (germline): MNHGY, SAAAGT. The DNA for the CDR3 is TGTGCAAGGCGGGCAGGGCTAACGGTC. As protein: CARRAGLTV.

J is TRBJ2-1 and V is TRBV2; 11 bases line up with TRBD2. V lost 3 bases, J lost 0 bases, and 7 bases stayed unmatched. The CDR3 consists of 18 residues. Germline CDR1 and CDR2: SNHLY and FYNNEI. The CDR3 nucleotides are TGTGCCAGCAGTGACGGACTAGCGGGTCCTAGCTCCTACAATGAGCAGTTCTTC. Translation gives CASSDGLAGPSSYNEQFF.

The chain employs TRBV11-1 and TRBJ2-7; TRBD1 aligns across 10 bases. Per the germline V gene, CDR1 is SGHAT and CDR2 is FQDESV (reference sequence). Trimming took 8 bases from V and 0 from J; bases not matched to a gene: 4. The CDR3 runs 14 residues. The CDR3 nucleotides read TGTGCCAGCCGGGACAGGGGTTCCTCCTACGAGCAGTACTTC. It specifies CASRDRGSSYEQYF.

This clone was seen a handful of times. The chain couples TRBV5-4 to TRBJ2-3; the D is unclear. Germline V gene lookup returns CDR1 SGHNT and CDR2 YYREEE (reference sequence). The V and J ends lost 2 bases and 4 bases respectively, with 5 bases between them. CDR3 length: 12 amino acids. The CDR3 region is CASSLRSDTQYF. The CDR3 DNA reads TGTGCCAGCAGCTTAAGGTCAGATACGCAGTATTTT.

V usage is TRBV7-3 and J usage is TRBJ1-1, with D uncertain. CDR1 is SGHTA, CDR2 FQGTGA, per germline. Trimming took 6 bases from V and 3 from J, leaving 11 bases between them. The length of the CDR3 is 13 residues. The CDR3 sequence is CASSRGPYTEAFF. Written as DNA, the CDR3 is TGTGCCAGCAGTCGTGGCCCATACACTGAAGCTTTCTTT.

In its sample, this clone was seen a few times. The chain has TRBV2 and TRBJ2-1; D unclear. Trimming removed 0 bases at V and 9 bases at J, with 15 bases between. The germline gives CDR1 SNHLY, CDR2 FYNNEI. CDR3 length: 15 residues. CDR3 DNA sequence: TGTGCCAGCAGTGAAGCGCTAGGTCCACGCAGTGAGCAGTTCTTC. Translation: CASSEALGPRSEQFF.

The V gene is TRBV28, the J gene TRBJ1-4, with TRBD1 matching 7 bases. Unmatched junction bases numbered 4, after V lost 6 bases and J lost 0 bases. The CDR3 is 15 residues long. CDR1 is MDHEN, CDR2 SYDVKM, per germline. The CDR3 is CASSPTGTTNEKLFF. CDR3 sequence (DNA): TGTGCCAGCAGCCCGACAGGGACAACTAATGAAAAACTGTTTTTT.

The chain recombines TRBV19 with TRBJ2-7; D possibly matches TRBD1 or TRBD2 (5 bases each). CDR1 and CDR2 from the germline V gene are LNHDA and SQIVND (reference sequence). The V end was cut by 3 bases, the J end by 3 bases, with 15 bases between. This CDR3 is built from 15 residues. The CDR3 bases are TGTGCCAGTAGTATGTATGGGACCGACTTCTACGAGCAGTACTTC. Translation: CASSMYGTDFYEQYF.

This clone was observed a handful of times. The chain joins TRBV19 to TRBJ2-1; D tentatively reads TRBD1 or TRBD2 (5 bases each). The CDR3 spans 14 residues. V lost 4 bases to trimming and J lost 0 bases, with 7 bases between them. Germline CDR1 reads LNHDA; CDR2 reads SQIVND (reference sequence). The CDR3 sequence: CASSTGSSYNEQFF. The CDR3 coding sequence is TGTGCCAGTAGTACAGGGAGCTCCTACAATGAGCAGTTCTTC.

This rearrangement joins TRBV11-2 to TRBJ1-5; TRBD1 agrees at 8 bases. V shed 0 bases, J shed 4 bases, and the junction held 2 bases outside the gene matches. This CDR3 contains 15 residues. CDR1 and CDR2 (germline): SGHAT, FQNNGV. CDR3 residues: CASSLDRGLNQPQHF. The CDR3 bases are TGTGCCAGCAGCTTAGACAGGGGGCTGAATCAGCCCCAGCATTTT.

V gene TRBV5-8 combines with J gene TRBJ1-1; D is ambiguous. Germline V lookup: CDR1 SGHTS, CDR2 YDEGEE. The CDR3 extends over 12 amino acids. Between the trimmed V and J ends, which lost 2 bases and 4 bases, there was a span of 6 bases. DNA of the CDR3: TGTGCCAGCAGCTTCCGAGGCACTGAAGCTTTCTTT. Protein sequence: CASSFRGTEAFF. The full variable domain, its missing parts supplied by reference TRBV5-8 and TRBJ1-1, is EAGVTQSPTHLIKTRGQQATLRCSPISGHTSVYWYQQALGLGLQFLLWYDEGEERNRGNFPPRFSGRQFPNYSSELNVNALELEDSALYLCASSFRGTEAFFGQGTRLTVV.

The gene calls are TRBV18 and TRBJ2-5; the D is unclear. Germline V gene data show CDR1 as KGHSH and CDR2 as LQKENI. This CDR3 is 15 amino acids long. V was shortened by 0 bases and J by 2 bases, with 10 bases between the two germline ends. The CDR3 DNA reads as TGTGCCAGCTCACCACCTACGGGCGGTCAAGAGACCCAGTACTTC. Encoded protein: CASSPPTGGQETQYF.

The rearrangement links TRBV4-1 to TRBJ1-1; possible D gene TRBD1, 5 bases. Germline-derived CDR1 and CDR2 are MGHRA and YSYEKL. The ends were cut back, 3 bases at V and 1 base at J, with 12 bases in the middle. CDR3 length equals 15 residues. CDR3 protein: CASSQDSTGNTEAFF. In DNA, the CDR3 is TGCGCCAGCAGCCAGGACTCAACAGGGAACACTGAAGCTTTCTTT.

The chain recombines TRBV6-5 with TRBJ1-5; the D is unclear. The CDR3 is made up of 13 amino acids. Looked up from germline, CDR1 is MNHEY and CDR2 is SVGAGI. Trimming took off 5 bases at V and 4 bases at J, with 9 bases between the two ends. CDR3 in amino acids: CASSPYANQPQHF. The DNA of the CDR3 is TGTGCCAGCAGTCCCTATGCGAATCAGCCCCAGCATTTT.

The J gene is TRBJ1-1, the V gene TRBV28, with TRBD1 identical over 7 bases. J gave up 3 bases and V 6 bases, and 19 bases lay outside the gene matches. The CDR3 is 18 amino acids. Germline values: CDR1 MDHEN, CDR2 SYDVKM. The CDR3 loop reads CASRDPKTGLIAHTEAFF. In DNA, the CDR3 is TGTGCCAGCAGAGACCCCAAGACAGGGCTTATTGCCCACACTGAAGCTTTCTTT.